This T cell receptor beta chain stems from a study of blood T cell repertoires in COVID-19. On the study more broadly: Researchers got acute and convalescent COVID-19 samples from the United States, Italy and Spain. PBMCs, B-cell-depleted T cells, or T cells were the source of the cDNA or gDNA that made up the material.

In the authors' methods: Nucleated cell number was recorded as an estimate derived from reference gene primer amplification. Profiling relied on immunoSEQ multiplex PCR, and the TCRdb table lists in-frame clones only, not all of them. For V, J and clone size, that table is used; D and trimming come from the DNA. The data show around 63,000 clones, 70% to 75% seen once. The CDR3 totals 11 residues. Per the germline V gene, CDR1 is SQVTM and CDR2 is ANQGSEA. V was cut by 6 bases and J by 5 bases, with 11 bases left in between. The sequencing input was peripheral blood. The rearrangement uses TRBV29-1 and TRBJ2-7; D not certain. This TCR was recovered from a woman aged 50 to 60 with active or convalescent COVID-19. DNA of the CDR3: TGCAGCGTCGCCGTTTTAGACGAGCAGTACTTC. This sequence encodes CSVAVLDEQYF.